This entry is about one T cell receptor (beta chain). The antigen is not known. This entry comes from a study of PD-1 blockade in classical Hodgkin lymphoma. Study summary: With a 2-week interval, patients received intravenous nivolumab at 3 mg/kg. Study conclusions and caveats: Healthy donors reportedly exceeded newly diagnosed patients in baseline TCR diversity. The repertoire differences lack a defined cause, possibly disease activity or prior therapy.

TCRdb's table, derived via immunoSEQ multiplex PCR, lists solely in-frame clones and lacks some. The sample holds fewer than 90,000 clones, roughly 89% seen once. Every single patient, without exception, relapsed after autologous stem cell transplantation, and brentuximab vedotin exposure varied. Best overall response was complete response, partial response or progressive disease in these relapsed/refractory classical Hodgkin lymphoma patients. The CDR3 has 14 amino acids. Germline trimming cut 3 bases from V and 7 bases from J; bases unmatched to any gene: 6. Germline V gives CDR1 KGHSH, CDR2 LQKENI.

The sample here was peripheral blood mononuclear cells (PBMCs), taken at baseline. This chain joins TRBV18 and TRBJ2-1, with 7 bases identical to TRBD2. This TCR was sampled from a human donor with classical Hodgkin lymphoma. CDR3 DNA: TGTGCCAGCTCACCGTGGACTAGTCGAAATGAGCAGTTCTTC. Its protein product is CASSPWTSRNEQFF.